The rows below give T cell receptor beta chains drawn from one sample of a study of beta chain features in type 1 diabetes. Sequenced by immunoSEQ multiplex PCR; TCRdb stores in-frame clones only, minus some. Here the sample spans 300,000 to 400,000 clones, roughly 12% being singletons. Sequenced sample: naive CD4+ T cells from blood. The receptors were sampled from a man between 18 and 29 years old in good health. The CDR3 runs from the conserved cysteine through the conserved F or W. D genes are given only for firm matches. Clone size is shown for a subset of rows, as once, few, many or a class of expanded clone.

J,size,D,V,CDR3,DNA
TRBJ2-7,.,TRBD2,TRBV7-8,CASTKSGGGSSYEQYF,TGTGCCAGCACCAAGAGCGGGGGGGGGAGCTCCTACGAGCAGTACTTC
TRBJ2-4,few,.,TRBV7-2,CASSLTGQWTKNIQYF,TGTGCCAGCAGCTTAACAGGGCAATGGACCAAAAACATTCAGTACTTC
TRBJ2-7,.,.,TRBV13,CASSRQGRVAYEQYF,TGTGCCAGCAGCCGTCAGGGCAGGGTGGCCTACGAGCAGTACTTC
TRBJ2-3,.,.,TRBV14,CASSQESFTDTQYF,TGTGCCAGCAGCCAAGAATCCTTCACAGATACGCAGTATTTT
TRBJ1-6,.,.,TRBV4-3,CASSQGHSSPLHF,TGCGCCAGCAGCCAAGGTCACAGTTCACCCCTCCACTTT
TRBJ2-1,.,.,TRBV7-8,CASSLALGGQFF,TGTGCCAGCAGCTTGGCCTTGGGAGGGCAGTTCTTC
TRBJ2-7,.,.,TRBV18,CASSPYPGEPYEQYF,TGTGCCAGCTCACCATACCCGGGAGAGCCCTACGAGCAGTACTTC
TRBJ2-2,.,.,TRBV5-1,CASSLGASNTGELFF,TGCGCCAGCAGCTTGGGGGCCTCGAACACCGGGGAGCTGTTTTTT
TRBJ2-2,.,TRBD2,TRBV11-2,CASRPTRLAATGELFF,TGTGCCAGCAGGCCCACCCGACTAGCGGCCACCGGGGAGCTGTTTTTT
TRBJ2-7,.,TRBD1,TRBV18,CASSPETGGREQYF,TGTGCCAGCTCACCAGAGACAGGGGGCCGCGAGCAGTACTTC
TRBJ1-1,.,.,TRBV19,CASSRTDDYTEAFF,TGTGCCAGTAGTAGGACAGACGACTACACTGAAGCTTTCTTT
TRBJ2-3,.,.,TRBV5-1,CASSLEGGVTDTQYF,TGCGCCAGCAGCTTAGAGGGCGGGGTGACAGATACGCAGTATTTT
TRBJ1-1,few,.,TRBV28,CASSLSGRAEAFF,TGTGCCAGCAGTTTGTCAGGGAGGGCTGAAGCTTTCTTT
TRBJ1-1,few,TRBD1,TRBV19,CASLQDREANTEAFF,TGTGCCAGTCTGCAAGACAGGGAAGCGAACACTGAAGCTTTCTTT
TRBJ2-4,few,.,TRBV7-2,CASSTTFDIQYF,TGTGCCAGCAGCACCACTTTCGACATTCAGTACTTC
TRBJ1-2,few,.,TRBV7-2,CASSLADGYTF,TGTGCCAGCAGCTTGGCGGATGGCTACACCTTC
TRBJ1-4,.,.,TRBV28,CASKYSQQVEKLFF,TGTGCCAGCAAATATAGTCAGCAGGTTGAAAAACTGTTTTTT
TRBJ2-7,few,TRBD1,TRBV5-1,CASSPGTGVSSYEQYF,TGCGCCAGCAGCCCGGGGACAGGCGTTAGCTCCTACGAGCAGTACTTC
TRBJ2-1,few,TRBD1,TRBV2,CASQYGTGFNEQFF,TGTGCCAGCCAATACGGGACAGGGTTCAATGAGCAGTTCTTC
TRBJ2-5,.,.,TRBV9,CASSRVGQQETQYF,TGTGCCAGTTCCCGTGTTGGACAGCAAGAGACCCAGTACTTC
TRBJ1-2,few,.,TRBV29-1,CSVEDLVPEEGYTF,TGCAGCGTTGAAGATCTTGTCCCGGAGGAGGGCTACACCTTC
TRBJ2-3,few,TRBD2,TRBV28,CASSRAGGLTDTQYF,TGTGCCAGCAGTCGAGCGGGGGGGCTCACAGATACGCAGTATTTT
TRBJ2-5,.,.,TRBV9,CASSVTNQETQYF,TGTGCCAGCAGCGTAACAAACCAAGAGACCCAGTACTTC
TRBJ2-5,few,TRBD2,TRBV18,CASSPGLAGTVGQETQYF,TGTGCCAGCTCACCAGGACTAGCGGGGACGGTGGGCCAAGAGACCCAGTACTTC
TRBJ2-3,.,.,TRBV27,CASRALNTQYF,TGTGCCAGCAGGGCATTGAATACGCAGTATTTT
TRBJ2-1,many,.,TRBV15,CATQVRGYNEQFF,TGTGCCACCCAAGTCAGGGGCTACAATGAGCAGTTCTTC
TRBJ1-5,few,.,TRBV7-2,CASSLGLGSNQPQHF,TGTGCCAGCAGCCTAGGGCTCGGGAGCAATCAGCCCCAGCATTTT
TRBJ2-3,.,TRBD1,TRBV11-1,CASSSGTGDRPTQYF,TGTGCCAGCAGCTCCGGGACAGGTGACCGGCCTACGCAGTATTTT
TRBJ1-3,few,TRBD1,TRBV7-9,CASSLDRGRIGAIYF,TGTGCCAGCAGCCTGGACAGGGGAAGGATTGGGGCCATATATTTT
TRBJ1-5,few,.,TRBV6-6,CASSSSGQPQHF,TGTGCCAGCAGTTCAAGCGGGCAGCCCCAGCATTTT
TRBJ1-4,few,TRBD1,TRBV9,CASSLGQGNEKLFF,TGTGCCAGCAGCCTGGGACAGGGGAATGAAAAACTGTTTTTT
TRBJ1-1,few,.,TRBV7-9,CASSLRVLLGGNTEAFF,TGTGCCAGCAGCCTCCGAGTCCTTCTCGGCGGGAACACTGAAGCTTTCTTT
TRBJ1-2,few,.,TRBV9,CASSYSILANYGYTF,TGTGCCAGCAGCTACTCGATACTTGCTAACTATGGCTACACCTTC
TRBJ2-7,few,.,TRBV7-9,CASSLAGTLATGEQYF,TGTGCCAGCAGCTTAGCCGGGACTCTCGCTACGGGGGAGCAGTACTTC
TRBJ2-7,few,TRBD1,TRBV5-1,CASSFAPGTGGYEQYF,TGCGCCAGCAGCTTCGCCCCCGGGACAGGGGGCTACGAGCAGTACTTC
TRBJ2-5,.,TRBD1,TRBV7-2,CASSPRTGVETQYF,TGTGCCAGCAGCCCCCGGACAGGGGTTGAGACCCAGTACTTC
TRBJ1-1,.,.,TRBV30,CAWSVEGRAFF,TGTGCCTGGAGTGTAGAGGGTCGCGCTTTCTTT
TRBJ2-1,few,TRBD2,TRBV7-2,CASSLPGGGVNEQFF,TGTGCCAGCAGCTTACCGGGCGGGGGGGTGAATGAGCAGTTCTTC
TRBJ2-5,.,.,TRBV2,CASTEVRSGQETQYF,TGTGCCAGCACCGAGGTGAGGTCGGGCCAAGAGACCCAGTACTTC
TRBJ1-1,.,.,TRBV21-1,CASRTRDRVSEAFF,TGTGCCAGCAGGACGAGGGACAGGGTCTCCGAAGCTTTCTTT
TRBJ1-1,few,TRBD1,TRBV11-2,CASSEYRGQAFF,TGTGCCAGCAGCGAGTACAGGGGGCAAGCTTTCTTT
TRBJ1-5,.,TRBD1,TRBV5-1,CASSLRPTGVGNQPQHF,TGCGCCAGCAGCTTGCGCCCAACAGGGGTTGGCAATCAGCCCCAGCATTTT
TRBJ2-1,.,.,TRBV27,CASSLSGTHSYNEQFF,TGTGCCAGCAGTTTATCGGGGACACACTCCTACAATGAGCAGTTCTTC
TRBJ2-5,few,.,TRBV7-2,CASSLVQGWVGETQYF,TGTGCCAGCAGCTTAGTTCAGGGGTGGGTCGGAGAGACCCAGTACTTC
TRBJ2-7,many,.,TRBV23-1,CAHVKSTYEQYF,TGCGCCCACGTGAAGAGCACCTACGAGCAGTACTTC
TRBJ2-3,.,TRBD2,TRBV6-4,CASSEISGNSPDTQYF,TGTGCCAGCAGTGAAATAAGCGGGAATTCCCCAGATACGCAGTATTTT
TRBJ2-4,.,.,TRBV6-6,CASSYSQGSAKNIQYF,TGTGCCAGCAGTTACTCGCAGGGGTCAGCCAAAAACATTCAGTACTTC
TRBJ2-5,few,.,TRBV7-2,CASSFAAEETQYF,TGTGCCAGCAGCTTTGCAGCGGAAGAGACCCAGTACTTC
TRBJ2-7,.,.,TRBV6-6,CASSPSRWTASYEQYF,TGTGCCAGCAGTCCATCCCGGTGGACAGCGTCCTACGAGCAGTACTTC
TRBJ2-3,few,TRBD2,TRBV4-3,CASSGLAGNADTQYF,TGCGCCAGCAGTGGGCTAGCGGGAAACGCAGATACGCAGTATTTT
TRBJ2-3,few,TRBD2,TRBV5-4,CASSGLAGGADTQYF,TGTGCCAGCAGCGGACTAGCGGGGGGGGCAGATACGCAGTATTTT
TRBJ1-2,.,.,TRBV28,CASSVPSEGSGYTF,TGTGCCAGCAGCGTCCCTTCGGAGGGAAGCGGCTACACCTTC
TRBJ2-7,few,TRBD1,TRBV7-9,CASSPDRGGYEQYF,TGTGCCAGCAGCCCCGACAGGGGCGGCTACGAGCAGTACTTC
TRBJ2-3,.,.,TRBV28,CASSFGERDTDTQYF,TGTGCCAGCAGTTTTGGCGAGCGAGACACAGATACGCAGTATTTT